The clone carrying this T cell receptor beta chain was counted a few times. Antigen unknown. This sample was included in a study of beta chain features in type 1 diabetes. Study-level points and caveats: Shorter TCRB CDR3s, moderately but significantly so, marked every one of the four CD4+ subsets in Type 1 diabetes patients. Patients' naive, central memory and regulatory TCRB repertoires appeared more alike than those of healthy donors. At VDJ recombination sites, type 1 diabetes patients had fewer insertions and more deleted nucleotides.

CD45RO/CCR7/CD25/CD127/CD95/CD27 staining was used to isolate CD4+ naive, central memory, regulatory and stem cell-like memory cells by sorting. Each sorted population was over 95% pure. This CDR3 is built from 14 residues. The V gene's germline CDR1 is SGHTA and CDR2 FQGNSA. The J segment lost 4 bases and the V segment lost 5 bases, leaving 7 bases of the junction unmatched. The sequenced template was cDNA made from the entire isolated RNA. Profiled with immunoSEQ multiplex PCR; TCRdb holds only in-frame clones, not every one. The table includes fewer than 450,000 clones, approximately 13% detected once.

The sequenced sample consisted of naive CD4+ T cells from blood. V usage is TRBV7-2 and J usage is TRBJ2-5; 7 bases agree with TRBD1. The source is a woman between 18 and 29 years old with type 1 diabetes. The CDR3 DNA follows: TGTGCCAGCAGCCCACAGGGGCTGTTAGAGACCCAGTACTTC. Translated: CASSPQGLLETQYF.